This entry concerns a single T cell receptor beta chain. Its antigen is unidentified. This sample is drawn from a study of cytomegalovirus exposure and HLA in healthy donors. Study findings and constraints: The listing of fewer than 200 TCR beta chains classed them as cytomegalovirus-associated.

Trimming stripped 1 base from V and 7 bases from J, with 9 bases between. The CDR3 runs 13 residues. Germline loops: CDR1 SGDLS, CDR2 YYNGEE. The donors formed part of the approximately 110-subject validation cohort, distinct from the approximately 630-subject first cohort. Using immunoSEQ multiplex PCR, the repertoire was profiled, and TCRdb retains in-frame clones only, with some absent. The repertoire includes roughly 80,000 clones, roughly 94% of them detected once, and 3% to 4% sits in the top ten. The TCR was taken from a woman younger than 30 in good health and CMV-seropositive. The chain couples TRBV9 to TRBJ2-1; D ambiguous. Sequenced input: PBMCs. The CDR3 region is CASSVLVSNEQFF. The CDR3 DNA sequence: TGTGCCAGCAGCGTACTAGTTTCTAATGAGCAGTTCTTC. Supplemented by reference TRBV9 and TRBJ2-1, the full variable domain reads DSGVTQTPKHLITATGQRVTLRCSPRSGDLSVYWYQQSLDQGLQFLIQYYNGEERAKGNILERFSAQQFPDLHSELNLSSLELGDSALYFCASSVLVSNEQFFGPGTRLTVL.